Listed here are 18 T cell receptor beta chains from one sample, sequenced in a study of blood T cell repertoires in COVID-19. Repertoires were generated with immunoSEQ multiplex PCR, while TCRdb's copy carries only in-frame clones and drops some. This sample has approximately 130,000 clones, with 70% to 80% found just once. The sequenced sample was peripheral blood. The receptor source for this set is a human donor in a cohort sampled during active COVID-19.

The chain links TRBV18 to TRBJ1-1; tentatively, D is TRBD1 (5 bases). Germline-derived CDR1 and CDR2 are KGHSH and LQKENI. Trimming cost V 3 bases and J 11 bases, with 16 bases left between them. This CDR3 has 13 amino acids. The CDR3 DNA is TGTGCCAGCTCACCCGGACTACAGGTCGGGGCTTTCTTT. Translated, it gives CASSPGLQVGAFF.

In this sample, this clone turned up a few times. The J gene is TRBJ2-2, the V gene TRBV27; a weak D match, TRBD2 (6 bases). The germline CDR1 and CDR2 sequences are MNHEY and SMNVEV (reference sequence). The CDR3 runs to 14 residues. Trimming cost V 1 base and J 7 bases, with 10 bases left between them. The CDR3 DNA sequence: TGTGCCAGCAGTTTATACGGAGGGATCGGGGAGCTGTTTTTT. Protein: CASSLYGGIGELFF.

Only one count was recorded for this clone. V gene TRBV9 combines with J gene TRBJ1-2; D not resolved. The V end lost 5 bases, the J end lost 8 bases, and 10 bases lay between the germline ends. CDR1 is SGDLS and CDR2 is YYNGEE in the germline V gene. The CDR3 is made up of 11 amino acids. CDR3 coding DNA: TGTGCCAGCAGGGGCAACCGGGGCTACACCTTC. It yields the protein CASRGNRGYTF.

The rearrangement links TRBV28 to TRBJ2-7; D unresolved. Germline V gene sequence: CDR1 MDHEN, CDR2 SYDVKM. V lost 1 base, J lost 6 bases, and 7 bases lay in between. CDR3 size: 12 residues. The CDR3 DNA reads as TGTGCCAGCAGTTTATTTGTCTCCGAGCAGTACTTC. It yields the protein CASSLFVSEQYF.

In its sample, this clone was seen a few times. The V call is TRBV30, the J call TRBJ1-5; D not resolved. The CDR3 length is 13 residues. Looked up from germline, CDR1 is GTSNPN and CDR2 is SVGIG (reference sequence). Trimming shortened V by 2 bases and J by 7 bases, and 12 bases separated the two germline ends. The CDR3: CAWSSRLEQPQHF. The CDR3 DNA is TGTGCCTGGAGTTCTAGGCTTGAGCAGCCCCAGCATTTT.

The rearrangement links TRBV29-1 to TRBJ2-5, with D tentatively TRBD2 (6 bases). V dropped 1 base and J dropped 4 bases, with 7 bases sitting between them. CDR1 SQVTM and CDR2 ANQGSEA come from the germline V gene. The CDR3 length is 12 residues. The CDR3 region is CSVEAEGETQYF. The CDR3 nucleotides are TGCAGCGTTGAAGCGGAGGGAGAGACCCAGTACTTC.

The chain uses TRBV11-1 and TRBJ2-3, with 14 bases matching TRBD2. The CDR3 spans 16 residues. Germline V lookup: CDR1 SGHAT, CDR2 FQDESV (reference sequence). J lost 14 bases, V lost 5 bases, and 15 bases had no gene match. This CDR3 reads CASSPAPGLAGDSRYF. The CDR3 nucleotides read TGTGCCAGCAGCCCAGCCCCGGGACTAGCGGGGGATAGTCGGTATTTT.

The rearrangement links TRBV9 to TRBJ2-5; 8 bases line up with TRBD2. Germline loops: CDR1 SGDLS, CDR2 YYNGEE. The CDR3 spans 14 residues. J gave up 2 bases and V 3 bases, and 3 bases lay outside the gene matches. As DNA, the CDR3 is TGTGCCAGCAGCGGACTAGCGCTACAAGAGACCCAGTACTTC. Translated, it gives CASSGLALQETQYF.

The sample holds a few counts of this clone. The rearrangement joins TRBV15 to TRBJ2-2, with a possible D match to TRBD2 (6 bases). Between the trimmed V and J ends, which lost 5 bases and 6 bases, there was a span of 13 bases. CDR1 and CDR2 from the germline V gene are LNHNV and YYDKDF (reference sequence). The CDR3 length is 14 residues. CDR3 protein: CATSSRWEAGELFF. The CDR3 DNA reads as TGTGCCACCAGCTCCCGTTGGGAGGCCGGGGAGCTGTTTTTT.

The V gene is TRBV9, the J gene TRBJ2-1, with a tentative D call TRBD2 (7 bases). The CDR3 is 17 amino acids. The V end lost 2 bases, the J end lost 8 bases, and 23 bases lay between the germline ends. The germline CDR1 and CDR2 sequences are SGDLS and YYNGEE. In nucleotides, the CDR3 is TGTGCCAGCAGCGTCCCACGCAAGGGGGGGGTGTGGGATGAGCAGTTCTTC. Residues: CASSVPRKGGVWDEQFF.

The V and J genes are TRBV10-2 and TRBJ2-7, with 7 bases fitting TRBD2. V dropped 3 bases and J dropped 4; count of bases not matched to a gene: 3. Germline V gene lookup returns CDR1 WSHSY and CDR2 SAAADI. CDR3 length: 13 amino acids. The CDR3 protein is CASSELARYEQYF. CDR3 coding DNA: TGCGCCAGCAGTGAACTAGCGCGGTACGAGCAGTACTTC.

The chain links TRBV9 to TRBJ2-5; D may be TRBD1 (6 bases). Germline-derived CDR1 and CDR2 are SGDLS and YYNGEE. This CDR3 has 15 residues. Trimming took 0 bases from V and 2 from J, leaving 11 bases between them. CDR3 sequence (DNA): TGTGCCAGCAGCGTAGGGACAGCCAAACAAGAGACCCAGTACTTC. It is translated as CASSVGTAKQETQYF.

The chain uses TRBV25-1 and TRBJ1-4; D uncertain. CDR3 length equals 15 residues. V was trimmed by 0 bases and J by 0 bases, leaving 5 bases between them. In germline, CDR1 is MGHDK, CDR2 SYGVNS. The CDR3 sequence: CASSEYGATNEKLFF. DNA of the CDR3: TGTGCCAGCAGTGAATATGGAGCAACTAATGAAAAACTGTTTTTT.

The chain recombines TRBV30 with TRBJ1-1, with D maybe TRBD1 (5 bases). Trimming cost V 4 bases and J 0 bases, with 12 bases left between them. CDR1 GTSNPN and CDR2 SVGIG come from the germline V gene (reference sequence). The CDR3 covers 14 residues. Here the CDR3 DNA reads TGTGCCTGGACGGAGGGACGCCTGAACACTGAAGCTTTCTTT. Residues: CAWTEGRLNTEAFF.

V usage is TRBV7-2 and J usage is TRBJ1-1, with 7 positions matching TRBD1. The germline V gene encodes CDR1 SGHTA and CDR2 FQGNSA. Losses at the gene ends were 1 base for V and 0 bases for J; bases not matched to a gene: 2. This CDR3 is 15 amino acids long. In DNA form, the CDR3 reads TGTGCCAGCAGCTTAGTAGGGGGCGTGAACACTGAAGCTTTCTTT. This sequence encodes CASSLVGGVNTEAFF.

This clone has a handful of counts. This rearrangement joins TRBV5-1 to TRBJ2-3, with D possibly being TRBD2 (5 bases). This CDR3 contains 15 residues. V was clipped by 4 bases and J by 0 bases, with 12 bases between them. Germline V gene lookup returns CDR1 SGHRS and CDR2 YFSETQ. The DNA for the CDR3 is TGCGCCAGCAGCCAAGCGGTTACTAGCACAGATACGCAGTATTTT. Translated: CASSQAVTSTDTQYF.

V is TRBV9 and J is TRBJ1-3, with D unclear. Germline values: CDR1 SGDLS, CDR2 YYNGEE. CDR3 length: 14 residues. The ends were cut back, 2 bases at V and 8 bases at J, with 14 bases in the middle. In DNA, the CDR3 is TGTGCCAGCAGCGTTCTCGACTCCGGAGACACCATATATTTT. Protein product: CASSVLDSGDTIYF.

The V call is TRBV6-5, the J call TRBJ2-7; the D gene is possibly TRBD2 (5 bases). V was cut by 8 bases and J by 7 bases, with 18 bases left in between. Germline V CDR1 and CDR2: MNHEY, SVGAGI. The CDR3 totals 13 residues. The CDR3 DNA is TGTGCCAGCCATGATCAGGCCCCGGGGGAGCAGTACTTC. It encodes CASHDQAPGEQYF.